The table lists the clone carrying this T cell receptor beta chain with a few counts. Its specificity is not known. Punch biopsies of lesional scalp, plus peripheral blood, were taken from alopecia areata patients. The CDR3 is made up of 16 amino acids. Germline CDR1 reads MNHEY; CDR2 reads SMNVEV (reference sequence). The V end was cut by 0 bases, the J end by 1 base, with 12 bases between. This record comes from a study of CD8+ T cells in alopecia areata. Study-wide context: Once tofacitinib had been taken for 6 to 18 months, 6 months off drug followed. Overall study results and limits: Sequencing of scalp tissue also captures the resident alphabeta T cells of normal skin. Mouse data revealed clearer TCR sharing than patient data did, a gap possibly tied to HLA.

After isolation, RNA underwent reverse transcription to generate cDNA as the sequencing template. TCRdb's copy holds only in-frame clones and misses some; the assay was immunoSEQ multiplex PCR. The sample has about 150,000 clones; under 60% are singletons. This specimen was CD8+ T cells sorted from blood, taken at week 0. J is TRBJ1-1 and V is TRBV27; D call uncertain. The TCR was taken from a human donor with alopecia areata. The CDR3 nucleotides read TGTGCCAGCAGTTTATCCCCAAAAGGGAGGAACACTGAAGCTTTCTTT. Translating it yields CASSLSPKGRNTEAFF.